This T cell receptor (beta chain) was identified during a study of tumor and adjacent non-tumor tissue in lung cancer. The overall study: Histology: 11 to 13 adenocarcinoma, a couple of squamous cell carcinoma, 1 small cell lung cancer. On average, productive TCRbeta reads reached roughly 3.9 million per sample.

Study observations and caveats: Compared with tumor, normal lung showed significantly lower TCR diversity. Higher tumor TCR diversity was associated with shorter survival.

Germline V gene lookup returns CDR1 SGHAT and CDR2 FQDESV (reference sequence). This CDR3 has 14 residues. This sample's RNA came from whole unsorted tissue. This non-tumor lung sample came from over 3 cm beyond the tumor edge. A word on this clonotype: Its antigen is still unknown. Germline is not matched at one junction end, which may reflect a read error.

Three rounds of nested PCR, following a modified ARM-PCR protocol, produced the TCRbeta library. TCRdb fed the multiplex PCR reads into MiXCR, producing one record per CDR3 protein. The data hold around 100,000 distinct CDR3 sequences, with approximately 60% observed a single time. This receptor was identified in a young man with non-small cell lung cancer. Specimen: distant non-tumor lung tissue. V is TRBV11-1 and J is TRBJ2-7, with D tentatively TRBD1 (6 bases). Here the CDR3 DNA reads TGTGCCAGCAGCCTACGGACAGATTATTACAAGCAGTACTTT. This gives the protein CASSLRTDYYKQYF.